Following are 18 T cell receptor beta chains from one sample sequenced in a study of CD8+ T cells in alopecia areata. Sequencing relied on a cDNA template that was reverse transcribed from extracted RNA. The protocol was immunoSEQ multiplex PCR, while the TCRdb copy is restricted to in-frame clones and leaves out a portion. Here the sample spans over 100,000 clones, approximately 49% being singletons. Sequencing was performed on CD8+ T cells sorted from blood, taken at week 0. These receptors originate from a human donor with alopecia areata.

V and J are TRBV15 and TRBJ2-7; the D is unclear. Germline-derived CDR1 and CDR2 are LNHNV and YYDKDF (reference sequence). The length of the CDR3 is 13 residues. V gave up 5 bases and J gave up 7 bases, with 15 bases separating them. CDR3 DNA sequence: TGTGCCACCAGCTCATTACCGGTGGGGGAGCAGTACTTC. Amino acid sequence: CATSSLPVGEQYF.

The chain couples TRBV11-2 to TRBJ2-3, with a weak D call TRBD2 (6 bases). Germline CDR1 is SGHAT and CDR2 is FQNNGV. The CDR3 runs 15 residues. The germline V and J ends were trimmed by 1 base and 3 bases, with 11 bases remaining between them. In nucleotides, the CDR3 is TGTGCCAGCAGCTTAGCGGGGGAGACAACAGATACGCAGTATTTT. Its translation: CASSLAGETTDTQYF.

This clone was counted between two and nine times. The genes are TRBV29-1 and TRBJ2-1; 8 positions match TRBD1. V shed 4 bases, J shed 3 bases, and the junction held 5 bases outside the gene matches. The CDR3 totals 14 residues. Per germline, CDR1 SQVTM and CDR2 ANQGSEA. CDR3 residues: CSVGGQAGYNEQFF. CDR3 sequence (DNA): TGCAGCGTTGGGGGACAGGCTGGCTACAATGAGCAGTTCTTC.

This clone was seen more than once but under ten times. The V and J genes are TRBV7-3 and TRBJ1-2, with D possibly matching TRBD1 (6 bases). This CDR3 region has 14 residues. CDR1 SGHTA and CDR2 FQGTGA come from the germline V gene. The V end was cut by 5 bases, the J end by 6 bases, with 16 bases between. CDR3 amino acids: CASSATGGRHGYTF. DNA for the CDR3: TGTGCCAGCAGCGCGACGGGGGGCCGGCATGGCTACACCTTC.

The genes are TRBV30 and TRBJ2-7; TRBD1 matches at 10 bases. Germline values: CDR1 GTSNPN, CDR2 SVGIG (reference sequence). Germline trimming cut 3 bases from V and 5 bases from J; bases unmatched to any gene: 16. This CDR3 is 17 amino acids long. The CDR3, as DNA: TGTGCCTGGAGAGGCCGGGACAGGGGAGTATTGTTGGACGAGCAGTACTTC. Residues: CAWRGRDRGVLLDEQYF.

This clone was seen ten or more times. The chain combines TRBV11-2 with TRBJ1-1; no clear D gene. CDR1 and CDR2 (germline): SGHAT, FQNNGV. V was pared by 7 bases and J by 1 base, with 4 bases between. The CDR3 loop spans 11 amino acids. Here the CDR3 reads CASTTNTEAFF. Written as DNA, the CDR3 is TGTGCCAGCACTACGAACACTGAAGCTTTCTTT.

This clone was recorded once. The chain uses TRBV11-2 and TRBJ2-5; 12 nucleotides line up with TRBD1. The junction had 8 bases not matched to a gene; V was cut back by 1 base and J by 5 bases. The CDR3 is 17 residues long. The V gene's germline CDR1 is SGHAT and CDR2 FQNNGV. Written as DNA, the CDR3 is TGTGCCAGCAGCTTAGGTCCCGGGACAGGGGGCGGTGAGACCCAGTACTTC. Its translation: CASSLGPGTGGGETQYF. Based on the CDR3 plus reference TRBV11-2 and TRBJ2-5, the full variable domain is EAGVAQSPRYKIIEKRQSVAFWCNPISGHATLYWYQQILGQGPKLLIQFQNNGVVDDSQLPKDRFSAERLKGVDSTLKIQPAKLEDSAVYLCASSLGPGTGGGETQYFGPGTRLLVL.

The chain has TRBV7-9 and TRBJ2-7; D perhaps matches TRBD1 (5 bases). This CDR3 region has 16 residues. V was clipped by 4 bases and J by 1 base, with 17 bases between them. CDR1 is SEHNR, CDR2 FQNEAQ, per germline (reference sequence). This CDR3 is CASSSDETVRSYEQYF. The DNA for the CDR3 is TGTGCCAGCAGCTCAGATGAGACAGTTCGATCCTACGAGCAGTACTTC.

The chain has TRBV7-9 and TRBJ2-1; D ambiguous. The V gene lost 5 bases and the J gene lost 2 bases, with 10 bases spanning the gap. Germline CDR1 SEHNR, CDR2 FQNEAQ (reference sequence). The CDR3 contains 14 residues. The DNA for the CDR3 is TGTGCCAGCAGCCCCCCTGGGCCCTACAATGAGCAGTTCTTC. Its protein is CASSPPGPYNEQFF.

This chain links TRBV9 with TRBJ1-5, with TRBD1 identical over 7 bases. Germline loops: CDR1 SGDLS, CDR2 YYNGEE. This CDR3 has 13 residues. V lost 7 bases to trimming and J lost 6 bases; unmatched junction nucleotides: 7. The CDR3 sequence: CASSAGGRQPQHF. DNA for the CDR3: TGTGCCAGCTCAGCAGGGGGACGTCAGCCCCAGCATTTT. The whole variable domain, remainder taken from reference TRBV9 and TRBJ1-5, is DSGVTQTPKHLITATGQRVTLRCSPRSGDLSVYWYQQSLDQGLQFLIQYYNGEERAKGNILERFSAQQFPDLHSELNLSSLELGDSALYFCASSAGGRQPQHFGDGTRLSIL.

This clone was found a few times. This sequence joins TRBV4-1 and TRBJ2-1; 7 nucleotides align to TRBD2. Germline CDR1 reads MGHRA; CDR2 reads YSYEKL. The CDR3 sequence is 15 residues long. Trimming took 1 base from V and 6 from J; bases not matched to a gene: 6. The CDR3 loop reads CASSQGLAASNEQFF. CDR3 nucleotide sequence: TGCGCCAGCAGCCAAGGCCTAGCGGCCTCCAATGAGCAGTTCTTC.

The V gene is TRBV13, the J gene TRBJ2-3; no clear D. V dropped 3 bases and J dropped 4 bases, with 5 bases sitting between them. Germline assignment: CDR1 PRHDT and CDR2 FYEKMQ (reference sequence). This CDR3 comprises 12 residues. The CDR3 nucleotides are TGTGCCAGCAGCTTCGAAGCAGATACGCAGTATTTT. It codes for CASSFEADTQYF. The full variable domain, in which reference TRBV13 and TRBJ2-3 provide the parts outside the CDR3, is AAGVIQSPRHLIKEKRETATLKCYPIPRHDTVYWYQQGPGQDPQFLISFYEKMQSDKGSIPDRFSAQQFSDYHSELNMSSLELGDSALYFCASSFEADTQYFGPGTRLTVL.

This clone was seen more than once but under ten times. This sequence joins TRBV7-9 and TRBJ1-1; D unclear. Germline values: CDR1 SEHNR, CDR2 FQNEAQ (reference sequence). V was clipped by 3 bases and J by 4 bases, with 6 bases between them. The CDR3 has 12 amino acids. The CDR3 coding sequence is TGTGCCAGCAGCTTTTCTGGCACTGAAGCTTTCTTT. Translation: CASSFSGTEAFF.

The rearrangement uses TRBV29-1 and TRBJ1-1; D is undetermined. CDR1 and CDR2 (germline): SQVTM, ANQGSEA. V dropped 6 bases and J dropped 11 bases, with 10 bases sitting between them. This CDR3 is built from 9 residues. The CDR3 region is CSVGLGAFF. CDR3 DNA: TGCAGCGTCGGCCTGGGGGCTTTCTTT. Supplemented by reference TRBV29-1 and TRBJ1-1, the full variable domain reads SAVISQKPSRDICQRGTSLTIQCQVDSQVTMMFWYRQQPGQSLTLIATANQGSEATYESGFVIDKFPISRPNLTFSTLTVSNMSPEDSSIYLCSVGLGAFFGQGTRLTVV.

The rearrangement joins TRBV13 to TRBJ1-2, with D tentatively TRBD1 (5 bases). The CDR3 is 14 amino acids. CDR1 and CDR2 from the germline V gene are PRHDT and FYEKMQ (reference sequence). V gave up 0 bases and J gave up 8 bases, with 13 bases separating them. CDR3 protein: CASSLGRGAGGYTF. CDR3 sequence (DNA): TGTGCCAGCAGCTTAGGCCGCGGGGCCGGGGGCTACACCTTC.

In this sample, this clone turned up a few times. The chain uses TRBV19 and TRBJ1-1; 8 bases match TRBD1. CDR3 length: 17 amino acids. Germline V gene sequence: CDR1 LNHDA, CDR2 SQIVND (reference sequence). V lost 1 base and J lost 0; bases outside the gene matches: 7. The CDR3 here is CASSIVAGGAMNTEAFF. The CDR3, as DNA: TGTGCCAGTAGTATAGTGGCAGGGGGCGCGATGAACACTGAAGCTTTCTTT.

This clone was found a few times. The chain joins TRBV7-8 to TRBJ2-5; D call uncertain. CDR1 SGHVS and CDR2 FQNEAQ come from the germline V gene. V was clipped by 4 bases and J by 2 bases, with 14 bases between them. CDR3 length: 15 residues. CDR3 nucleotides: TGTGCCAGCAGCTCACCAAGTACCGAACAAGAGACCCAGTACTTC. As protein: CASSSPSTEQETQYF. Filled out from reference TRBV7-8 and TRBJ2-5, the complete variable domain reads GAGVSQSPRYKVAKRGQDVALRCDPISGHVSLFWYQQALGQGPEFLTYFQNEAQLDKSGLPSDRFFAERPEGSVSTLKIQRTQQEDSAVYLCASSSPSTEQETQYFGPGTRLLVL.

The chain is built from TRBV6-5 and TRBJ1-1; a weak D match, TRBD1 (5 bases). Germline CDR1 is MNHEY and CDR2 is SVGAGI. V lost 1 base to trimming and J lost 8 bases, with 11 bases between them. There are 13 residues in the CDR3. CDR3 sequence reads: CASSYYGGEEAFF. For the CDR3, the DNA is TGTGCCAGCAGTTACTACGGGGGGGAGGAAGCTTTCTTT.